The rows below give T cell receptor beta chains drawn from one sample of a study of CD8 T cells in ankylosing spondylitis. TCRdb itself ran the 5' RACE reads through MiXCR, one entry per CDR3 protein. The top ten clones hold 6.8% of a sample with about 540,000 distinct CDR3 sequences, about 13% of them seen once. The sample taken for sequencing was blood, either unsorted or a sorted T cell fraction (not recorded which). The receptors were sampled from a male donor with ankylosing spondylitis. Both conserved end residues are part of each CDR3. Each record gives: clone size, J gene, D gene, V gene, CDR3 protein, CDR3 DNA. D genes are given only for firm matches. Rows may omit the clone size; those that give it use once, few, many or a size class.

>.|TRBJ2-2|.|TRBV12-3/TRBV12-4
CASSLPIAINTGELFF
TGTGCCAGCAGCCTGCCTATAGCCATCAACACCGGGGAGCTGTTTTTT
>few|TRBJ2-1|TRBD2|TRBV5-1
CASSLDSGIYNEQFF
TGCGCCAGCAGCTTGGATAGCGGGATTTACAATGAGCAGTTCTTC
>.|TRBJ1-5|TRBD1|TRBV6-5
CASSYTGEGKQPQHF
TGTGCCAGCAGTTACACAGGGGAGGGGAAACAGCCCCAGCATTTT
>few|TRBJ2-7|.|TRBV6-1
CASSEDRGILTKQYF
TGTGCCAGCAGTGAAGATCGGGGTATTCTCACCAAGCAGTACTTC
>.|TRBJ1-1|TRBD1|TRBV25-1
CASSKLSTGSTEAFF
TGTGCCAGCAGTAAGCTGTCGACAGGGTCCACTGAAGCTTTCTTT
>many|TRBJ2-2|.|TRBV20-1
CSARDGRPENTGELFF
TGCAGTGCTAGAGATGGACGTCCGGAGAACACCGGGGAGCTGTTTTTT
>few|TRBJ1-5|.|TRBV12-3/TRBV12-4
CASSPDEIQPQHF
TGTGCCAGCAGCCCGGACGAAATACAGCCCCAGCATTTT
>few|TRBJ2-5|.|TRBV18
CASSPVEETQYF
TGTGCCAGCTCACCGGTAGAAGAGACCCAGTACTTC
>.|TRBJ2-7|TRBD2|TRBV7-9
CAIRGTQGLAWEQYF
TGTGCCATACGAGGGACCCAAGGACTAGCGTGGGAGCAGTACTTC
>.|TRBJ2-1|.|TRBV20-1
CSASALVSYNEQFF
TGCAGTGCTAGCGCGCTGGTGTCCTACAATGAGCAGTTCTTC
>.|TRBJ2-1|TRBD2|TRBV5-6
CASILAGGSQRYNEQFF
TGTGCCAGCATCTTGGCGGGAGGGTCTCAACGGTACAATGAGCAGTTCTTC
>.|TRBJ2-1|.|TRBV10-3
CAISTAKGNEQFF
TGTGCCATCAGTACCGCGAAGGGCAATGAGCAGTTCTTC
>many|TRBJ1-1|.|TRBV6-2/TRBV6-3
CASSSKGPEITFF
TGTGCCAGCAGTTCCAAAGGCCCAGAAATAACTTTCTTT
>.|TRBJ1-1|.|TRBV6-5
CASSYRGGDTEAFF
TGTGCCAGCAGTTACAGGGGGGGCGACACTGAAGCTTTCTTT
>few|TRBJ1-5|.|TRBV7-2
CASSLDLGQPQHF
TGTGCCAGCAGCTTAGATCTGGGGCAGCCCCAGCATTTT
>.|TRBJ2-2|TRBD2|TRBV30
CAWSPGTSGIYTGELFF
TGTGCCTGGAGTCCGGGGACTAGCGGGATTTACACCGGGGAGCTGTTTTTT
>few|TRBJ2-2|.|TRBV6-1
CASRELNTGELFF
TGTGCCAGCAGGGAGCTGAACACCGGGGAGCTGTTTTTT
>few|TRBJ1-2|.|TRBV5-1
CASSLELQNYGYTF
TGCGCCAGCAGCTTGGAATTACAAAACTATGGCTACACCTTC
>.|TRBJ2-7|TRBD2|TRBV20-1
CSARRREGLYEQYF
TGCAGTGCTAGGCGGCGGGAGGGCCTCTACGAGCAGTACTTC
>.|TRBJ1-1|.|TRBV5-4
CASSSEDRNTEAFF
TGTGCCAGCAGCTCTGAGGACAGGAACACTGAAGCTTTCTTT
>.|TRBJ1-1|TRBD1|TRBV20-1
CSARDRRTGGNVEAFF
TGCAGTGCTAGAGACCGGAGGACAGGGGGGAATGTGGAAGCTTTCTTT
>few|TRBJ2-1|.|TRBV2
CASIGLNSYNEQFF
TGTGCCAGCATAGGACTCAACTCCTACAATGAGCAGTTCTTC
>.|TRBJ2-1|.|TRBV6-2/TRBV6-3
CASRGKAGNEQFF
TGTGCCAGCAGAGGCAAAGCGGGCAATGAGCAGTTCTTC
>many|TRBJ2-5|.|TRBV18
CASSPTGPRKATQYF
TGTGCCAGCTCACCAACAGGCCCACGGAAAGCAACCCAGTACTTC
>few|TRBJ1-2|.|TRBV2
CASSLRTVDGYTF
TGTGCCAGCAGTTTGCGGACAGTCGATGGCTACACCTTC
>.|TRBJ2-1|.|TRBV30
CAWSVGQGINEQFF
TGTGCCTGGAGTGTAGGTCAGGGGATCAATGAGCAGTTCTTC
>.|TRBJ2-5|TRBD2|TRBV7-9
CASSPSGIETQYF
TGTGCCAGCAGCCCTAGCGGGATTGAGACCCAGTACTTC
>.|TRBJ2-5|.|TRBV19
CASTPAGEETQYF
TGTGCCAGTACTCCGGCTGGGGAAGAGACCCAGTACTTC
>few|TRBJ1-2|.|TRBV29-1
CSVGEENDYGYTF
TGCAGCGTTGGGGAAGAGAACGACTATGGCTACACCTTC
>.|TRBJ2-1|.|TRBV27
CASHRRGSYNEQFF
TGTGCCAGCCACCGGCGAGGCTCCTACAATGAGCAGTTCTTC
>many|TRBJ2-4|.|TRBV12-3/TRBV12-4
CASSLSGNIQYF
TGTGCCAGCAGTTTAAGTGGAAACATTCAGTACTTC
>.|TRBJ2-1|TRBD1|TRBV15
CATSRRVDRDNEQFF
TGTGCCACCAGCAGGCGGGTTGACAGGGACAATGAGCAGTTCTTC
>many|TRBJ2-7|TRBD2|TRBV29-1
CSVVPREGFEQYF
TGCAGCGTTGTGCCCAGGGAGGGCTTCGAGCAGTACTTC
>few|TRBJ1-2|.|TRBV25-1
CASSGQDYGYTF
TGTGCCAGCAGTGGACAGGACTATGGCTACACCTTC
>many|TRBJ2-1|.|TRBV7-8
CASSLTTGRSLGEQFF
TGTGCCAGCAGCTTAACTACAGGGAGGAGTTTGGGTGAGCAGTTCTTC
>few|TRBJ2-3|.|TRBV5-1
CASTRQDPSTDTQYF
TGCGCCAGCACTCGACAGGATCCTAGCACAGATACGCAGTATTTT
>.|TRBJ1-6|TRBD1|TRBV2
CASSPIRDRANSPLHF
TGTGCCAGCAGCCCGATCCGGGACAGGGCTAATTCACCCCTCCACTTT
>few|TRBJ2-5|.|TRBV19
CASTGSGSRYQETQYF
TGTGCCAGTACCGGAAGCGGGTCCAGGTACCAAGAGACCCAGTACTTC
>.|TRBJ2-2|.|TRBV9
CASSVGQGGTGELFF
TGTGCCAGCAGCGTAGGGCAGGGGGGCACCGGGGAGCTGTTTTTT
>many|TRBJ2-1|TRBD1|TRBV24-1
CATSDQRTGAGNEQFF
TGTGCCACCAGTGATCAAAGGACAGGGGCGGGCAATGAGCAGTTCTTC
>.|TRBJ2-5|.|TRBV7-9
CASSLEGGHQETQYF
TGTGCCAGCAGCTTAGAAGGAGGGCACCAAGAGACCCAGTACTTC
>many|TRBJ2-2|.|TRBV20-1
CSARGVGGELFF
TGCAGTGCTAGAGGGGTTGGCGGGGAGCTGTTTTTT
>many|TRBJ1-2|TRBD1|TRBV12-3/TRBV12-4
CASTIGTGDALTF
TGTGCCAGCACCATCGGGACAGGGGACGCTCTCACCTTC
>once|TRBJ2-7|.|TRBV28
CASTLTQGDSYF
TGTGCCAGCACCTTAACACAGGGAGACTCGTACTTC
>.|TRBJ2-2|TRBD1|TRBV6-1
CASSEKGQQNTGELFF
TGTGCCAGCAGTGAAAAGGGACAGCAGAACACCGGGGAGCTGTTTTTT
>few|TRBJ2-2|TRBD2|TRBV5-1
CASSLYGRADTGELFF
TGCGCCAGCAGCTTGTACGGGAGGGCCGACACCGGGGAGCTGTTTTTT
>few|TRBJ1-1|.|TRBV7-9
CASSAQANTEAFF
TGTGCCAGCAGCGCCCAGGCGAACACTGAAGCTTTCTTT
>many|TRBJ2-7|TRBD2|TRBV7-2
CASSRGLAGYEQYF
TGTGCCAGCAGCCGAGGTCTAGCGGGTTATGAGCAGTACTTC
>few|TRBJ2-4|TRBD2|TRBV18
CASSEPPGLAGTLAKNIQYF
TGTGCCAGCTCAGAACCGCCGGGACTAGCGGGAACACTAGCCAAAAACATTCAGTACTTC
>few|TRBJ2-7|.|TRBV29-1
CSVVVESGAWYEQYF
TGCAGCGTCGTTGTGGAGTCAGGGGCTTGGTACGAGCAGTACTTC
>few|TRBJ2-2|.|TRBV5-1
CASSWVQGPPSAGELFF
TGCGCCAGCAGCTGGGTCCAGGGACCCCCTTCGGCCGGGGAGCTGTTTTTT
>.|TRBJ2-7|TRBD2|TRBV5-1
CASSWGLAKNYEQYF
TGCGCCAGCAGCTGGGGACTAGCGAAAAACTACGAGCAGTACTTC